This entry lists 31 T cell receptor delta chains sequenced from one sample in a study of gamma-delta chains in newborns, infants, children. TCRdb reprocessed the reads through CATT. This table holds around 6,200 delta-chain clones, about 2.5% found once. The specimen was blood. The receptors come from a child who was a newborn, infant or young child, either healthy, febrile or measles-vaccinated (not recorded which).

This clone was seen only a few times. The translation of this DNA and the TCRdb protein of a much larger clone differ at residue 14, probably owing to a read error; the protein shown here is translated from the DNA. CDR3 loop: CACDVLGSSSWDTQQMFF. The CDR3 DNA is TGTGCCTGTGACGTACTGGGGTCAAGCTCCTGGGACACCCAACAGATGTTTTTC. This rearrangement joins TRDV2 to TRDJ3; 7 bases fit TRDD3. The CDR3 is made up of 18 amino acids. Germline V gene lookup returns CDR1 GEAIGNYY and CDR2 EKD.

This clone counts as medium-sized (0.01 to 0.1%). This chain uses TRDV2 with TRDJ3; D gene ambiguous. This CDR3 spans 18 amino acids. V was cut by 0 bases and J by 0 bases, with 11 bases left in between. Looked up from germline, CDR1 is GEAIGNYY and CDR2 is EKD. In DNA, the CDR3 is TGTGCCTGTGACACCGCGGAGACAAGCTCCTGGGACACCCGACAGATGTTTTTC. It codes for CACDTAETSSWDTRQMFF.

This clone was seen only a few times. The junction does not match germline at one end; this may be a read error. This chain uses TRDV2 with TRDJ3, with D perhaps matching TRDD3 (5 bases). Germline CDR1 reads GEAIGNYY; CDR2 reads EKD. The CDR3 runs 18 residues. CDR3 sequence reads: CACGTGWGVTWDTRQMFF. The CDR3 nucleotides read TGTGCCTGTGGCACCGGTTGGGGTGTTACCTGGGACACCCGACAAATGTTTTTC.

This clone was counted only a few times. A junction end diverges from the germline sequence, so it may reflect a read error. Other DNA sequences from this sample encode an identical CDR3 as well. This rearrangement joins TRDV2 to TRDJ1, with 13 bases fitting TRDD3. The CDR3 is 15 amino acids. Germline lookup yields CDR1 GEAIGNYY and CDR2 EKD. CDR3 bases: TGCGCCTGTCTCCAACTGGGGGATACGACCGATAAACTCATCTTT. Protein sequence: CACLQLGDTTDKLIF.

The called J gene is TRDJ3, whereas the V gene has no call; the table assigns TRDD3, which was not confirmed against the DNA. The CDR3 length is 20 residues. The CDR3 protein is CACDTLLWGSDLWDTRQMFF. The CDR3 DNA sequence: TGTGCCTGTGACACTCTCCTGTGGGGATCCGACCTCTGGGACACCCGCCAGATGTTTTTC.

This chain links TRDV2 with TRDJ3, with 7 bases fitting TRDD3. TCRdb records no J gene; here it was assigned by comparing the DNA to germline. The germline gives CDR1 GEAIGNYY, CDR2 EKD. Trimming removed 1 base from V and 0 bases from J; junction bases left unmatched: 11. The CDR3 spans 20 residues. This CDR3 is CACDTAGYKFSSWDTRQMFF. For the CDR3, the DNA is TGTGCCTGTGACACGGCGGGATACAAATTTTCCTCCTGGGACACCCGACAGATGTTTTTC.

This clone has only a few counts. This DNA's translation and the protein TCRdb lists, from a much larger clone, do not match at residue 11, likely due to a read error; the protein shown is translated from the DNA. In nucleotides, the CDR3 is TGTGCCTGTGACACGATACTGGGCTCCTGGTACACCCGACAGATGTTTTTC. Its translation is CACDTILGSWYTRQMFF. This chain joins TRDV2 and TRDJ3, with D tentatively TRDD3 (6 bases). The CDR3 loop spans 17 amino acids. Per the germline V gene, CDR1 is GEAIGNYY and CDR2 is EKD.

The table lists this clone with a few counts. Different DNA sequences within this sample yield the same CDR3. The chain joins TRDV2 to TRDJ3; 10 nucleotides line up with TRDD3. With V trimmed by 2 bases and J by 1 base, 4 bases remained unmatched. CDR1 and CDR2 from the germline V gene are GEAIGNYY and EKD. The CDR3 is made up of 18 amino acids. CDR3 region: CACDILGDSSWDTRQMFF. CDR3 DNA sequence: TGTGCCTGTGACATACTGGGGGATTCATCCTGGGACACCCGACAGATGTTTTTC.

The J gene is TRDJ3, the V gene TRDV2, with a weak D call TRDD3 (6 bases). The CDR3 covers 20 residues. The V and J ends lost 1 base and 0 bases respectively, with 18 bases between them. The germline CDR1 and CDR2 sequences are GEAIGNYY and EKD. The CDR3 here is CACDTAWGTYSSWDTRQMFF. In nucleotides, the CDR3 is TGTGCCTGTGACACGGCCTGGGGTACCTACAGCTCCTGGGACACCCGACAGATGTTTTTC.

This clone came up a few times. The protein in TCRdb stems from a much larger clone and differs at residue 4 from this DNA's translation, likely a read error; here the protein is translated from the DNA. Here the CDR3 reads CACGTGGIRDWDTRQMFF. As DNA, the CDR3 is TGTGCCTGTGGCACCGGGGGGATACGCGACTGGGACACCCGACAGATGTTTTTC. The gene calls are TRDV2 and TRDJ3; 10 nucleotides match TRDD3. This CDR3 is 18 amino acids long. Germline V lookup: CDR1 GEAIGNYY, CDR2 EKD.

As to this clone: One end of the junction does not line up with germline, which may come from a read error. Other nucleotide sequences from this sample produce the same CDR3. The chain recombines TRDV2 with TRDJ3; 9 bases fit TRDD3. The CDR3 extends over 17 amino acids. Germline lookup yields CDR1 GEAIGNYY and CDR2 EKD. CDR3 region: CACDTVWGIWDTRQMFF. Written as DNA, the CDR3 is TGTGCCTGCGACACCGTCTGGGGGATTTGGGACACCCGACAGATGTTTTTC.

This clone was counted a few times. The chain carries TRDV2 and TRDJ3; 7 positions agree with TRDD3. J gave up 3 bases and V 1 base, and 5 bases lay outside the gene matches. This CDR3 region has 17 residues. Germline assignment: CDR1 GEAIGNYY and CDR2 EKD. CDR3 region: CACDTTGDYWDTRQMFF. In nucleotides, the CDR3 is TGTGCCTGTGACACTACTGGGGACTACTGGGACACCCGACAGATGTTTTTC.

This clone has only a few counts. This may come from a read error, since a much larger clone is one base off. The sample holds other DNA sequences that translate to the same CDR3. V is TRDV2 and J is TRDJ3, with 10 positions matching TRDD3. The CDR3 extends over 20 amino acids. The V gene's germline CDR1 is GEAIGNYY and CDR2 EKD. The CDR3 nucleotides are TGTGCCTGTGACACCGGGTGGGGGATACAACCCTCCTGGGACACCCGCCAGATGTTTTTC. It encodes CACDTGWGIQPSWDTRQMFF.

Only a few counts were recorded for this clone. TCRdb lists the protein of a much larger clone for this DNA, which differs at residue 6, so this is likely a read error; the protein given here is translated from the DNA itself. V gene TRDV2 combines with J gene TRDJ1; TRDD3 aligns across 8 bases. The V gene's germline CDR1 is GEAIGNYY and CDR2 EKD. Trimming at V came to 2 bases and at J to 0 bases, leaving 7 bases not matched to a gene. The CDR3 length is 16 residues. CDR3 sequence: CACDIPGDKDTDKLIF. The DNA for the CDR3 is TGTGCCTGTGACATACCGGGGGATAAGGACACCGATAAACTCATCTTT.

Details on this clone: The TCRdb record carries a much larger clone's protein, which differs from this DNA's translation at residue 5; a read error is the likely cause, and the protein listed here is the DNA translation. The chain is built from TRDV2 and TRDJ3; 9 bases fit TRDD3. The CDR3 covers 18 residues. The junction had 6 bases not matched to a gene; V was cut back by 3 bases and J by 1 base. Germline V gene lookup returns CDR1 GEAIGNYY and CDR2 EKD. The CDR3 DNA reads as TGTGCCTGTGACGCCGGGGGATACAAATCCTGGGACACCCGACAGATGTTTTTC. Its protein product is CACDAGGYKSWDTRQMFF.

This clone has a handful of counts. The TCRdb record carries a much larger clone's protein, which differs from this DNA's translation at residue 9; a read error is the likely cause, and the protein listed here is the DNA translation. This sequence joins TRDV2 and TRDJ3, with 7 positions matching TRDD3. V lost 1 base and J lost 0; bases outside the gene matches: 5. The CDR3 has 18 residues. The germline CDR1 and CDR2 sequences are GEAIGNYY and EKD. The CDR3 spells CACDTWGDASWDTRQMFF. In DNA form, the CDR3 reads TGTGCCTGTGACACGTGGGGGGATGCCTCCTGGGACACCCGACAGATGTTTTTC.

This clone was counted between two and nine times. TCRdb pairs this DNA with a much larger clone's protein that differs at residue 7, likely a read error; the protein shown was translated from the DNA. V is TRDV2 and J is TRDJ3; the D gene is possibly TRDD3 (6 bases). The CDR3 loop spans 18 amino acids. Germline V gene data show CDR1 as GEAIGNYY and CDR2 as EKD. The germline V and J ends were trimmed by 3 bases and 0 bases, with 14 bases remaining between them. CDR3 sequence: CACDVLRDSSWDTRQMFF. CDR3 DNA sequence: TGTGCCTGTGACGTACTGAGGGATAGCTCCTGGGACACCCGACAGATGTTTTTC.

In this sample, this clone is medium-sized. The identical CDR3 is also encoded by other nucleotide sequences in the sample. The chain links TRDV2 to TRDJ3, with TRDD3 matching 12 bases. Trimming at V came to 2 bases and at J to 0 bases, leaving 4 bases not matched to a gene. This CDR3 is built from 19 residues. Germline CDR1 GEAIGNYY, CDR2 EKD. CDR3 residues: CACDKVLGDTSWDTRQMFF. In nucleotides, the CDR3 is TGTGCCTGTGACAAAGTACTGGGGGATACCTCCTGGGACACCCGACAGATGTTTTTC.

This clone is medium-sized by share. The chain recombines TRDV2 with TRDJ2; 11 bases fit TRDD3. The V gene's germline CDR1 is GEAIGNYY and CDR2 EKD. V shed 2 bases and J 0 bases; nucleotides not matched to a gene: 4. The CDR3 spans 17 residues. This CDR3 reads CACDKLGDKALTAQLFF. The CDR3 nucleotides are TGTGCCTGTGACAAACTGGGGGATAAGGCTTTGACAGCACAACTCTTCTTT.

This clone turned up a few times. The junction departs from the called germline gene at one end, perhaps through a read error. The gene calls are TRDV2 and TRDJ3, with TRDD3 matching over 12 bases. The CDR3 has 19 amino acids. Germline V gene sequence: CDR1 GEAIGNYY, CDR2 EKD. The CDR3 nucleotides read TGCGCCTGTGACACCGGCTGGGGGATACGCCTCTGGGACGCCCGACAGATGTTTTTC. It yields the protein CACDTGWGIRLWDARQMFF.

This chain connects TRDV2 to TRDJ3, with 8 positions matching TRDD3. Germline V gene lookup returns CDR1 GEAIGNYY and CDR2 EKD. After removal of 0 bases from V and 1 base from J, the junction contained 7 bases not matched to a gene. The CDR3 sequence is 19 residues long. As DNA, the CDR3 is TGTGCCTGTGACACCGTACTGGGGGCTACGTCCTGGGACACCCGACAGATGTTTTTC. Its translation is CACDTVLGATSWDTRQMFF.

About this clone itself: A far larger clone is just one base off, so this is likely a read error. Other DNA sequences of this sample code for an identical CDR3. In DNA form, the CDR3 reads TGTGCCTGTGACACCGTACTGGGGGATACGAGCTCCTGGGACACCCGACAGGTGTTTTTC. It is translated as CACDTVLGDTSSWDTRQVFF. This chain links TRDV2 with TRDJ3, with TRDD3 matching over 13 bases. The CDR3 length is 20 residues. CDR1 and CDR2 (germline): GEAIGNYY, EKD.

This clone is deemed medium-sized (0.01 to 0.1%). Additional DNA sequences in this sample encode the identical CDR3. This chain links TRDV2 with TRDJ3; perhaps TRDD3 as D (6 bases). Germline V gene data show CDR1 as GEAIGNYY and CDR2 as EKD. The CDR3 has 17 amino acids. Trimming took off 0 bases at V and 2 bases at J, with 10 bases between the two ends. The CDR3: CACDTVLGPWDTRQMFF. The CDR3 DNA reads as TGTGCCTGTGACACCGTACTGGGACCCTGGGACACCCGACAGATGTTTTTC.

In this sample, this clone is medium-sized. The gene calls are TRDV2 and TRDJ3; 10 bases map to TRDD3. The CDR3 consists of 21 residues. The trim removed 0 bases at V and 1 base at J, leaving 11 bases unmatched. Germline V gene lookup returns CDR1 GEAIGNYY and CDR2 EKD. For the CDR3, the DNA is TGTGCCTGTGACACCGTAATGGGGGATACCTTATCTTCCTGGGACACCCGACAGATGTTTTTC. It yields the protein CACDTVMGDTLSSWDTRQMFF.

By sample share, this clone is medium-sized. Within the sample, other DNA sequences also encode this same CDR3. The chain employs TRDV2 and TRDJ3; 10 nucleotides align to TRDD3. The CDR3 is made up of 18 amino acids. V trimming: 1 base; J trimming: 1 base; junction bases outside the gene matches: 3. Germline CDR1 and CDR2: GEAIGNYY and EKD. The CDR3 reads CACDTGGYESWDTRQMFF. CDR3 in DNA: TGTGCCTGTGACACGGGGGGATACGAGTCCTGGGACACCCGACAGATGTTTTTC.

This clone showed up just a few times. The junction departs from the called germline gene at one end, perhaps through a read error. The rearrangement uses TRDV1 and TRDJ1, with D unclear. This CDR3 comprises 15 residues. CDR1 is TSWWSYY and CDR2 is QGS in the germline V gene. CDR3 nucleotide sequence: TGTGCTCTTGGGGAACTAGCTATGCCCGGCTATAAACCCATCTTT. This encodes CALGELAMPGYKPIF.

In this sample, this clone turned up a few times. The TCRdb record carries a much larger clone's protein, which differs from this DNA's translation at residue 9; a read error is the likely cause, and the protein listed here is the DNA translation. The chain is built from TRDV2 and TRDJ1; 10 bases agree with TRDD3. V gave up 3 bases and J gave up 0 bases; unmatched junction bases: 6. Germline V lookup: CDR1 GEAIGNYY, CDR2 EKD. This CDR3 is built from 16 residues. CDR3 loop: CACDGLGDAHTDKLIF. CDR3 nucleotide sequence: TGTGCCTGTGACGGACTGGGGGATGCGCACACCGATAAACTCATCTTT.

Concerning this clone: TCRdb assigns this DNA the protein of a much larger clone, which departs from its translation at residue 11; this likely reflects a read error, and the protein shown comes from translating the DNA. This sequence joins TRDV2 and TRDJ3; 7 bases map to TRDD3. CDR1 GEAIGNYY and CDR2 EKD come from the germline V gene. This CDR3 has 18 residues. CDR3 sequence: CACDTGWGSSRDTRQMFF. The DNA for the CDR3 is TGTGCCTGTGACACCGGTTGGGGGAGCTCCCGGGACACCCGACAGATGTTTTTC.

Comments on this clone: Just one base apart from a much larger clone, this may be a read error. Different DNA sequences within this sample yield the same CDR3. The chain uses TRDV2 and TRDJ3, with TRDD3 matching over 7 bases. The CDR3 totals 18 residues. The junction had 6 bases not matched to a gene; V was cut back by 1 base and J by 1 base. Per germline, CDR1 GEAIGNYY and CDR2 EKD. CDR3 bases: TGTGCCTGTGACACTGTACTGGGGATGTCCTGGGACACCCGACAGATGTTTTTC. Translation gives CACDTVLGMSWDTRQMFF.

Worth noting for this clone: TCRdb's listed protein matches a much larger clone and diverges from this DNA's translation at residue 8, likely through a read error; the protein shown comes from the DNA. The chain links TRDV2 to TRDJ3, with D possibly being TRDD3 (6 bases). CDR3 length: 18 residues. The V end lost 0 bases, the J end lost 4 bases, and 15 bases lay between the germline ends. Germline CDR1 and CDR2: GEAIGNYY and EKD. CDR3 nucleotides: TGTGCCTGTGACACCACTGGGACCGTTTCTTGGGACACCCGACAGATGTTTTTC. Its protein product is CACDTTGTVSWDTRQMFF.

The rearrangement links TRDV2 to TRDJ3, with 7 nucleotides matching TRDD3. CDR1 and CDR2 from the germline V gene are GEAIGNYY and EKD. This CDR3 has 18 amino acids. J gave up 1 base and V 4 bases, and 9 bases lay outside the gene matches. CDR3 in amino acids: CACDSGGSASWDTRQMFF. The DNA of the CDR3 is TGTGCCTGTGATTCCGGGGGATCCGCTTCCTGGGACACCCGACAGATGTTTTTC.